What follows is one TCR beta chain and its context. Its antigen is still unknown. V lost 5 bases and J lost 3, with 13 bases in between. Per the germline V gene, CDR1 is LNHDA and CDR2 is SQIVND (reference sequence). The CDR3 extends over 15 amino acids. Here immunoSEQ multiplex PCR was the method, and the copy in TCRdb shows in-frame clones only, minus some. Of 1.5 million to 1.9 million clones detected, around 98% appear once; the ten largest clones hold around 0.45%. The CD4+ fraction was divided into a CD45RA+ naive subset and a CD45RA-negative memory subset. These data come from a study of shared clonotypes between healthy human individuals. Overall study results and limits: Limited genetic and exposure-history diversity came from having few donors. The study found lower generation probabilities in non-shared clonotypes than in those shared by all four donors. It was only blood that was sampled, and tissue repertoires likely differ.

Sample: naive CD4+ T cells sorted from blood. Specified subset: CD45RA+ positively selected. The chain employs TRBV19 and TRBJ2-2; D is unresolved. The sequence came from a young man in good health. Written as DNA, the CDR3 is TGTGCCAGTAGTCCCTTGGCCGGGCACACCGGGGAGCTGTTTTTT. Its translation is CASSPLAGHTGELFF.